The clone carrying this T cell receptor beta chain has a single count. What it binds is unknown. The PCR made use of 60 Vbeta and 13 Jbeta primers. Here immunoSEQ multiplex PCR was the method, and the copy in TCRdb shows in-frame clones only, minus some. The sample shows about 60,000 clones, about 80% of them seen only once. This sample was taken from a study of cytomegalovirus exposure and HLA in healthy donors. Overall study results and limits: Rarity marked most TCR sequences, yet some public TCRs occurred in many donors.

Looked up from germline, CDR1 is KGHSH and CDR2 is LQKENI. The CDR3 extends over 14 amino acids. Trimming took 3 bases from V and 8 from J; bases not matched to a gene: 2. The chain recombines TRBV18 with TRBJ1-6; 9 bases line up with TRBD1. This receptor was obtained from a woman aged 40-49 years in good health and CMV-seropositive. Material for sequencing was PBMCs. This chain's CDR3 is CASSPRDRDSPLHF. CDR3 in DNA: TGTGCCAGCTCACCCCGGGACAGGGATTCACCCCTCCACTTT. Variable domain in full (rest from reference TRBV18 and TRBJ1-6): NAGVMQNPRHLVRRRGQEARLRCSPMKGHSHVYWYRQLPEEGLKFMVYLQKENIIDESGMPKERFSAEFPKEGPSILRIQQVVRGDSAAYFCASSPRDRDSPLHFGNGTRLTVT.